The T cell receptor (beta chain) described here comes from a study of T cell responses to AZD1222 COVID-19 vaccine. Study findings and constraints: The number of AZD1222 recipients seropositive at baseline was only 5 to 7. White British people made up most donors, females outnumbered males, and clonal diversity was possibly underestimated.

Germline V gene sequence: CDR1 MGHRA, CDR2 YSYEKL. Between the trimmed V and J ends, which lost 0 bases and 5 bases, there was a span of 9 bases. The CDR3 is made up of 14 amino acids. TCRdb keeps only in-frame clones here, not all; method: immunoSEQ multiplex PCR. The data contain 95,000 to 150,000 clones, more than 85% of them singletons. Worth noting for this clone: The antigen is not known.

Pooled samples include second doses given at about 4 or 12 weeks. This chain links TRBV4-1 with TRBJ2-3; no definite D call. The origin of this receptor is an adult who received the AZD1222 COVID-19 vaccine. Sequenced here: peripheral blood, sampled 28 days after the second AZD1222 dose. The CDR3 DNA reads as TGCGCCAGCAGCCAAGATTACAGTGAAGATACGCAGTATTTT. Translating gives CASSQDYSEDTQYF.